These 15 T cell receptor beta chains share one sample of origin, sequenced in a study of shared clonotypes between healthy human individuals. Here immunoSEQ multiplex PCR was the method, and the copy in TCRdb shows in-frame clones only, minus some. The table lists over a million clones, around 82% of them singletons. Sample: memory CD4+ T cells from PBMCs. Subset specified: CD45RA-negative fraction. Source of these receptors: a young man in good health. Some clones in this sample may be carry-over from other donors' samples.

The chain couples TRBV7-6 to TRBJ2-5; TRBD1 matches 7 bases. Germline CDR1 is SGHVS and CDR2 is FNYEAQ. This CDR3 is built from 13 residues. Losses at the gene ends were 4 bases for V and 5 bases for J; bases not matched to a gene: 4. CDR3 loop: CASSSGQLETQYF. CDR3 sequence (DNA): TGTGCCAGCAGCTCGGGACAGTTGGAGACCCAGTACTTC.

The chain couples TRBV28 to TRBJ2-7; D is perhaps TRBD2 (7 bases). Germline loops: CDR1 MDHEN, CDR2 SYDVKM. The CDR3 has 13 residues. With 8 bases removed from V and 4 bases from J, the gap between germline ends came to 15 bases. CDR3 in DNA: TGTGCCAGCCTAAAGGGGGGGAGGTACGAGCAGTACTTC. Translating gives CASLKGGRYEQYF. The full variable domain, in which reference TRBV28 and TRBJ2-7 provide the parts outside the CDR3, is DVKVTQSSRYLVKRTGEKVFLECVQDMDHENMFWYRQDPGLGLRLIYFSYDVKMKEKGDIPEGYSVSREKKERFSLILESASTNQTSMYLCASLKGGRYEQYFGPGTRLTVT.

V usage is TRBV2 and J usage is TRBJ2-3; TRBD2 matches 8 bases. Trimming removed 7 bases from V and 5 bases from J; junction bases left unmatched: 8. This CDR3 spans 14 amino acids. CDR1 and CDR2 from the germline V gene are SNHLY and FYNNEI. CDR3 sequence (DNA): TGTGCCAGCACGGCGACTAGCGCACGAGATACGCAGTATTTT. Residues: CASTATSARDTQYF.

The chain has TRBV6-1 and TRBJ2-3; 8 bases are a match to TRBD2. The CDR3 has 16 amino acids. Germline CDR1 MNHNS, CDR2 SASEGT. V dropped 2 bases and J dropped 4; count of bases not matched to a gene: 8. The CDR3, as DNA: TGTGCCAGCAGTGAATGGGGTAGCGGGAATGCAGATACGCAGTATTTT. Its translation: CASSEWGSGNADTQYF.

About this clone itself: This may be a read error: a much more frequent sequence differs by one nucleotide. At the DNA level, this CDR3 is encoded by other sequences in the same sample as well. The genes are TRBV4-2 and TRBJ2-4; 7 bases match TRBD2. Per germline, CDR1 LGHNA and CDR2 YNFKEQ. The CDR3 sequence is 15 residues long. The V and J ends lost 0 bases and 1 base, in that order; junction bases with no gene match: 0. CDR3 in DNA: TGTGCCAGCAGCCAAGAGGGAGGGGCCAAAAACATTCAGTACTTC. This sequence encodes CASSQEGGAKNIQYF.

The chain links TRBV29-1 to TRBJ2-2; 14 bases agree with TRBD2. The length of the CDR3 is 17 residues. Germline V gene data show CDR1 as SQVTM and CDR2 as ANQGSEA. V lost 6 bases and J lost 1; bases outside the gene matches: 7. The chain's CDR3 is CSVNPGLAGVNTGELFF. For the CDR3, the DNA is TGCAGCGTCAACCCGGGACTAGCGGGGGTGAACACCGGGGAGCTGTTTTTT.

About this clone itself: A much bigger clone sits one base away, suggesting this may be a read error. The CDR3 bases are TGTGCCAGCAGCTTAACCCGAACCGGGGAGCTGTTTTTT. Protein product: CASSLTRTGELFF. The J gene is TRBJ2-2, the V gene TRBV7-6; D unresolved. Germline CDR1 SGHVS, CDR2 FNYEAQ. This CDR3 comprises 13 residues. V dropped 2 bases and J dropped 5 bases, with 6 bases sitting between them.

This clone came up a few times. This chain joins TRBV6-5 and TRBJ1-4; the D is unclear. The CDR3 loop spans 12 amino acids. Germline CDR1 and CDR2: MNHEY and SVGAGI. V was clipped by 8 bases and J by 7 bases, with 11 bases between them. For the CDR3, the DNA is TGTGCCAGCTCCCCGAGGACTGAAAAACTGTTTTTT. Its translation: CASSPRTEKLFF.

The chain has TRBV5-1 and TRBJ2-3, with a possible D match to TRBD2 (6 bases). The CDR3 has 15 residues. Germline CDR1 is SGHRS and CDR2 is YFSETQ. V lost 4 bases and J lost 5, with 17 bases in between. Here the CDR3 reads CASSEMAGTEDTQYF. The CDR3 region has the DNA TGCGCCAGCAGCGAGATGGCGGGAACAGAAGATACGCAGTATTTT.

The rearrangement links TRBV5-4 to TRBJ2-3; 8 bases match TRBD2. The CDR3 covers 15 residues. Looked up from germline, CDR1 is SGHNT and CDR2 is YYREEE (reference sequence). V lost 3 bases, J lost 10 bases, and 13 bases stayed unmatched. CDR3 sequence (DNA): TGTGCCAGCAGCTCGGGGTGGGGTAGCGGGACCGCGCAGTATTTT. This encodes CASSSGWGSGTAQYF.

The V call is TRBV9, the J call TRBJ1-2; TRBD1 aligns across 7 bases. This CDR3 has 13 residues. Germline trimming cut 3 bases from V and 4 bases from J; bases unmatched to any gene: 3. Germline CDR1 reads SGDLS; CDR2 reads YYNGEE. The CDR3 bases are TGTGCCAGCAGCGACAGGGGTGGCTATGGCTACACCTTC. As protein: CASSDRGGYGYTF.

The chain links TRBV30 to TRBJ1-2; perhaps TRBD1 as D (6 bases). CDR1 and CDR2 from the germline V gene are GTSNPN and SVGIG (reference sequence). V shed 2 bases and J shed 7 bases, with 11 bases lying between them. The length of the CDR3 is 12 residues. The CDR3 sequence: CAWSTGNPGYTF. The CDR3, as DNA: TGTGCCTGGAGTACAGGGAATCCTGGCTACACCTTC.

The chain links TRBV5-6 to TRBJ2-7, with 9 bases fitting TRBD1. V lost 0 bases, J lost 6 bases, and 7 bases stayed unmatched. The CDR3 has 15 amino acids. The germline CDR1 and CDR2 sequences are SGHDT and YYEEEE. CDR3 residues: CASSLVGDREAEQYF. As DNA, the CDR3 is TGTGCCAGCAGCTTGGTTGGGGACAGGGAGGCCGAGCAGTACTTC. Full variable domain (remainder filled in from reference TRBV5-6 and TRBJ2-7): DAGVTQSPTHLIKTRGQQVTLRCSPKSGHDTVSWYQQALGQGPQFIFQYYEEEERQRGNFPDRFSGHQFPNYSSELNVNALLLGDSALYLCASSLVGDREAEQYFGPGTRLTVT.

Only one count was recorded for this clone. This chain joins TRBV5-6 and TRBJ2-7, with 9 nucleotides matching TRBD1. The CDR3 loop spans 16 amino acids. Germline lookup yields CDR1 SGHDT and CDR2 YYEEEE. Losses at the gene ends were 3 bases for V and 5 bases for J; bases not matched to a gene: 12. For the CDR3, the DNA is TGTGCCAGCAGCTCACTGGGGACAGGGCGTCAACACGAGCAGTACTTC. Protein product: CASSSLGTGRQHEQYF.

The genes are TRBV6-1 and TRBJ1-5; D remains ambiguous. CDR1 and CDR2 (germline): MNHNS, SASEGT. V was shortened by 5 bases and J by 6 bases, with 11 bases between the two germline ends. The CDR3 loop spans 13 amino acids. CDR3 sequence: CASSWVTVQPQHF. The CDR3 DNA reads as TGTGCCAGCAGTTGGGTAACAGTTCAGCCCCAGCATTTT.